The T cell receptor (beta chain) under discussion was sequenced for a study of T cells after yellow fever vaccination. MiXCR was run by TCRdb on the 5' RACE reads, yielding one entry per CDR3 protein. In the table there are about 550,000 distinct CDR3 sequences, about a fifth of which are singletons. Source: PBMCs, taken 15 days after the yellow fever booster vaccination. The origin of this receptor is a man younger than 40 who received the YFV17D yellow fever vaccine.

CDR3 nucleotides: TGTGCCAGCAGACCCGGGACAGACAGGCGGAATGAGCAGTTCTTC. Amino acids: CASRPGTDRRNEQFF. The chain has TRBV5-4 and TRBJ2-1; 7 bases match TRBD1. J gave up 7 bases and V 5 bases, and 12 bases lay outside the gene matches. In germline, CDR1 is SGHNT, CDR2 YYREEE (reference sequence). The length of the CDR3 is 15 residues.